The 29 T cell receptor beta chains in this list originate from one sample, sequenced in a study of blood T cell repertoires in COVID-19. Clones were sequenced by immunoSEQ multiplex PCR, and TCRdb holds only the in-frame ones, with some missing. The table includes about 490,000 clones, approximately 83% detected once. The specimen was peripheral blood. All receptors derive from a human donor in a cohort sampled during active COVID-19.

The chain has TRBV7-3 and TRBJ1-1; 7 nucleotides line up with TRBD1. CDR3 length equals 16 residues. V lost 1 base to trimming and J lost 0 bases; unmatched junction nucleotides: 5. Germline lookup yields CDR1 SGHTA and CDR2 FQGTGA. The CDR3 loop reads CASSLRGQILNTEAFF. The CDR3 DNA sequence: TGTGCCAGCAGCTTAAGGGGACAGATATTGAACACTGAAGCTTTCTTT.

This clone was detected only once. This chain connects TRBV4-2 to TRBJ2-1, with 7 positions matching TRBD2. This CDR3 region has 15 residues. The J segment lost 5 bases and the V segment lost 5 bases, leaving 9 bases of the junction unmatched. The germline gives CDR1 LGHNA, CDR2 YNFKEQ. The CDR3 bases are TGTGCCAGCAGCAGCGGGGAGGGCTTTCACAATGAGCAGTTCTTC. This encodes CASSSGEGFHNEQFF.

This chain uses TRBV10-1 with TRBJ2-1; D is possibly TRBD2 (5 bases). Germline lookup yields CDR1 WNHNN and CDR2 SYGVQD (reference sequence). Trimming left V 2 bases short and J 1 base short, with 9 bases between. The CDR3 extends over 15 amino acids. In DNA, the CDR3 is TGCGCCAGCAGTGAGGCCAGCGGTTCCTACAATGAGCAGTTCTTC. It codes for CASSEASGSYNEQFF.

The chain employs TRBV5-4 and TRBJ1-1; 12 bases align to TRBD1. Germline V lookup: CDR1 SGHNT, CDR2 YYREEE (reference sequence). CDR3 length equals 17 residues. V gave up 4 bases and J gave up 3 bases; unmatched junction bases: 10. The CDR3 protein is CASSPPGTGGRDTEAFF. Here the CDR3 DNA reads TGTGCCAGCAGCCCCCCCGGGACAGGGGGCAGAGACACTGAAGCTTTCTTT.

The chain's CDR3 is CASSRAKGEGRSGNEQFF. The CDR3 DNA reads as TGTGCCAGCAGCCGGGCTAAGGGGGAGGGCCGGTCTGGAAATGAGCAGTTCTTC. The chain uses TRBV5-4 and TRBJ2-1, with D maybe TRBD2 (7 bases). The ends were cut back, 4 bases at V and 7 bases at J, with 27 bases in the middle. CDR3 length: 18 amino acids. Germline V gene lookup returns CDR1 SGHNT and CDR2 YYREEE (reference sequence).

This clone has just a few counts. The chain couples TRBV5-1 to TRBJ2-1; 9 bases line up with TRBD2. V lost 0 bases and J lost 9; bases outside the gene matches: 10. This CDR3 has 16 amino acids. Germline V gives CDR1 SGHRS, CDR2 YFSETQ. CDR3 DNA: TGCGCCAGCAGCTTGGCCTTCTCTAGCGGGAATCCTGAGCAGTTCTTC. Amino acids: CASSLAFSSGNPEQFF.

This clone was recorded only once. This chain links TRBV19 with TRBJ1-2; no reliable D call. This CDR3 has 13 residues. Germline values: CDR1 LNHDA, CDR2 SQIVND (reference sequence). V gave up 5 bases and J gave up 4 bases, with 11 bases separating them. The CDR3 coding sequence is TGTGCCAGTAGTTCGGAGCTATTCTATGGCTACACCTTC. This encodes CASSSELFYGYTF. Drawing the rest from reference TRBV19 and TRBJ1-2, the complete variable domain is DGGITQSPKYLFRKEGQNVTLSCEQNLNHDAMYWYRQDPGQGLRLIYYSQIVNDFQKGDIAEGYSVSREKKESFPLTVTSAQKNPTAFYLCASSSELFYGYTFGSGTRLTVV.

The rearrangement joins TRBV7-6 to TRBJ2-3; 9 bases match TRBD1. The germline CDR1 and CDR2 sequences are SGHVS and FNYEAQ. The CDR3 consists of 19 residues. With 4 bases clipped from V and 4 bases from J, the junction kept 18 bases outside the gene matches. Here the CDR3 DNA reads TGTGCCAGCAGCTCAACCCAGGGGAATACAGGGGGCATAGCAGATACGCAGTATTTT. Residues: CASSSTQGNTGGIADTQYF.

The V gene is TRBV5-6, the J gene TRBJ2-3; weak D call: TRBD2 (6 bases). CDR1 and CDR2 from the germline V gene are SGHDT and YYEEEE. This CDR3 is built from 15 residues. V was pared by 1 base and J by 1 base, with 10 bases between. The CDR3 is CASSLSSSGTDTQYF. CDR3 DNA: TGTGCCAGCAGCTTGAGTTCTAGCGGCACAGATACGCAGTATTTT.

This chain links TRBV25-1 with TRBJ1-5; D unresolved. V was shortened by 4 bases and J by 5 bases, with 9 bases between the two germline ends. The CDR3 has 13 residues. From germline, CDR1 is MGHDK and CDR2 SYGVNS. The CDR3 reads CASSGSRDQPQHF. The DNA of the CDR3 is TGTGCCAGCAGTGGCTCGAGGGATCAGCCCCAGCATTTT.

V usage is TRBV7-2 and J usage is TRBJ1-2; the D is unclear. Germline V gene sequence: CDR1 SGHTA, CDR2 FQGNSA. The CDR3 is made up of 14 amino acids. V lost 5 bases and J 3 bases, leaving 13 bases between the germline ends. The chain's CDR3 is CASSVSSQDYGYTF. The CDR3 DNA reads TGTGCCAGCAGCGTATCCAGTCAAGACTATGGCTACACCTTC.

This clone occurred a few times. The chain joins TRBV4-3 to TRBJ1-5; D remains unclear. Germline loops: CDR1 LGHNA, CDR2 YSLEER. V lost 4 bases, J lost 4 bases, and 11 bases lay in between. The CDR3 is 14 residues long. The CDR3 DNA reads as TGCGCCAGCAGCCCGGACTTGCGGAATCAGCCCCAGCATTTT. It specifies CASSPDLRNQPQHF.

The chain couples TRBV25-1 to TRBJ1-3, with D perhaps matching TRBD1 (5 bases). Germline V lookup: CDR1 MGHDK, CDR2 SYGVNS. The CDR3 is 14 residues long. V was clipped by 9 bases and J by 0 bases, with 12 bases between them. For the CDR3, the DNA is TGTGCCAGTGCAGACAGAGCCTCTGGAAACACCATATATTTT. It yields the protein CASADRASGNTIYF. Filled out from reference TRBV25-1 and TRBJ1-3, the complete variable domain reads EADIYQTPRYLVIGTGKKITLECSQTMGHDKMYWYQQDPGMELHLIHYSYGVNSTEKGDLSSESTVSRIRTEHFPLTLESARPSHTSQYLCASADRASGNTIYFGEGSWLTVV.

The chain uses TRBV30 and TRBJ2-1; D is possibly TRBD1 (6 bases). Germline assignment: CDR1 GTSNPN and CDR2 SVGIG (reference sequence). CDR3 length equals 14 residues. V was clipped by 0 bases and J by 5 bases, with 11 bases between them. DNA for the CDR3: TGTGCCTGGAGTGTATTAAACAGGGACAATGAGCAGTTCTTC. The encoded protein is CAWSVLNRDNEQFF.

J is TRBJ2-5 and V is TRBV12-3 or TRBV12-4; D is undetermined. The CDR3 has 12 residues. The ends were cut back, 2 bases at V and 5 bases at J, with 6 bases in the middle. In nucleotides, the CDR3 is TGTGCCAGCAGTTTATACCGGGAGACCCAGTACTTC. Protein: CASSLYRETQYF.

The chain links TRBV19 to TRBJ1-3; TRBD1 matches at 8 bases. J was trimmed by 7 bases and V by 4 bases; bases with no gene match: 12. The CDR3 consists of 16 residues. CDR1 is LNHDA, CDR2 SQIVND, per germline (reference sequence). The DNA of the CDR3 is TGTGCCAGTAGTACACCAGGGGGCTACCCCCAGAACACCATATATTTT. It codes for CASSTPGGYPQNTIYF.

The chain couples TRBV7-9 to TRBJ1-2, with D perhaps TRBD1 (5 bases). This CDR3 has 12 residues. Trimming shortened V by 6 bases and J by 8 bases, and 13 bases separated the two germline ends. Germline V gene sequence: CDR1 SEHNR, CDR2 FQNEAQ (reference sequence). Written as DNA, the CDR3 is TGTGCCAGCAGACCACCCCAGGGAGGCTACACCTTC. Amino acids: CASRPPQGGYTF.

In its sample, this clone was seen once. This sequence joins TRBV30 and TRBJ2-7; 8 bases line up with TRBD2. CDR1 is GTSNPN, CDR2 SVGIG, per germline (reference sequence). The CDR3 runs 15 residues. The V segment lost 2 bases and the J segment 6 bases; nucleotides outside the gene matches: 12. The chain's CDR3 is CAWSSWGPGRGEQYF. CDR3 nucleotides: TGTGCCTGGAGTTCTTGGGGGCCCGGGAGGGGCGAGCAGTACTTC. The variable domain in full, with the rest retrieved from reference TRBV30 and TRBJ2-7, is SQTIHQWPATLVQPVGSPLSLECTVEGTSNPNLYWYRQAAGRGLQLLFYSVGIGQISSEVPQNLSASRPQDRQFILSSKKLLLSDSGFYLCAWSSWGPGRGEQYFGPGTRLTVT.

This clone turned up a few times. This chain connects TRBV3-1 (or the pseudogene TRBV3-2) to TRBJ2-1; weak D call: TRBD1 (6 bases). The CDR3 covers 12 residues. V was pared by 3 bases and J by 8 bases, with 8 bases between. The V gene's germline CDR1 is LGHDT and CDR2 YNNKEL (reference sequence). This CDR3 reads CASSHRGDEQFF. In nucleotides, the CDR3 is TGTGCCAGCAGCCACAGGGGAGATGAGCAGTTCTTC.

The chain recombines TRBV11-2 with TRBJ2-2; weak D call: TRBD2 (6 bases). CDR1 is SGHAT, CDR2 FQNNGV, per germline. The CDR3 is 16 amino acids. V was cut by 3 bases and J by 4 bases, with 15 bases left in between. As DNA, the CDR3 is TGTGCCAGCAGCTTTAGGATCGTGGGAGGCACCGGGGAGCTGTTTTTT. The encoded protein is CASSFRIVGGTGELFF. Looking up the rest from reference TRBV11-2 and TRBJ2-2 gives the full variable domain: EAGVAQSPRYKIIEKRQSVAFWCNPISGHATLYWYQQILGQGPKLLIQFQNNGVVDDSQLPKDRFSAERLKGVDSTLKIQPAKLEDSAVYLCASSFRIVGGTGELFFGEGSRLTVL.

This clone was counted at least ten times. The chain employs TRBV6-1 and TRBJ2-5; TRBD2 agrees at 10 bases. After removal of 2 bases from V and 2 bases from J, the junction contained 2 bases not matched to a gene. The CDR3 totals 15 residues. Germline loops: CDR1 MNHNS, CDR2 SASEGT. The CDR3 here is CASSEIAGGQETQYF. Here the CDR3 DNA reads TGTGCCAGCAGTGAAATAGCGGGAGGTCAAGAGACCCAGTACTTC.

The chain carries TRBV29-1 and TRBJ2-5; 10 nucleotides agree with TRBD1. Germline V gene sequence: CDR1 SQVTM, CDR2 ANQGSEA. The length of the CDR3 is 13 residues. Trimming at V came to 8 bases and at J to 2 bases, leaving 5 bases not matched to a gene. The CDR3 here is CSSGGQGQETQYF. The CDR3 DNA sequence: TGCAGCTCCGGGGGACAGGGGCAAGAGACCCAGTACTTC.

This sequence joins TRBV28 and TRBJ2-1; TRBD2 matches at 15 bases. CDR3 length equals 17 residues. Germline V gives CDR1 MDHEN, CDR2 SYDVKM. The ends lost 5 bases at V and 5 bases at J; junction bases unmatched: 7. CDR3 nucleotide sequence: TGTGCCAGCAGTCCGTGGACTAGCGGGAGGGTAAACAATGAGCAGTTCTTC. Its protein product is CASSPWTSGRVNNEQFF.

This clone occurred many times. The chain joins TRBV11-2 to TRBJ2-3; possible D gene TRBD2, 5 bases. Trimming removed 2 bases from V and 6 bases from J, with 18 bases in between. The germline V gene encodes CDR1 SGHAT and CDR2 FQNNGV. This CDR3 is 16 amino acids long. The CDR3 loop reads CASSLLLGAYSDTQYF. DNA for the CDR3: TGTGCCAGCAGCTTACTATTGGGAGCCTATTCGGATACGCAGTATTTT.

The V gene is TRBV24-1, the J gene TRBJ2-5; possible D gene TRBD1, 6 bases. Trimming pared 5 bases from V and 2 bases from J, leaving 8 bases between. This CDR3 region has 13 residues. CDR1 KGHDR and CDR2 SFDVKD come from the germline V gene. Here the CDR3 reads CATSAQGQETQYF. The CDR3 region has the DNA TGTGCCACCAGTGCCCAGGGGCAAGAGACCCAGTACTTC.

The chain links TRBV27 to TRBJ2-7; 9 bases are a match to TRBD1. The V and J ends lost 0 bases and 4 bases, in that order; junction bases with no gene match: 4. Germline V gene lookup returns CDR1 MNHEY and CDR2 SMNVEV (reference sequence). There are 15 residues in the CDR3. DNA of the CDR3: TGTGCCAGCAGTTTATCGATGGGACAGGGTTACGAGCAGTACTTC. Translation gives CASSLSMGQGYEQYF.

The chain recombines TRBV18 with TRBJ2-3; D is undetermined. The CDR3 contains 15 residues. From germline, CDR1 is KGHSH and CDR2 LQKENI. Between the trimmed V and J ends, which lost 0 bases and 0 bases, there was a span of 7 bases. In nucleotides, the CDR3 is TGTGCCAGCTCACCACCGGGCGTAAGCACAGATACGCAGTATTTT. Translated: CASSPPGVSTDTQYF.

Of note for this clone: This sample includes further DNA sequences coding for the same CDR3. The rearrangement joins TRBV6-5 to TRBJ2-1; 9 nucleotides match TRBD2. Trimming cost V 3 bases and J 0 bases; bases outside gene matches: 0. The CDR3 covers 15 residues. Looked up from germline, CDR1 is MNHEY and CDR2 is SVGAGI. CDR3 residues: CASSYSGSSYNEQFF. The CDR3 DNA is TGTGCCAGCAGTTATAGCGGGAGCTCCTACAATGAGCAGTTCTTC.

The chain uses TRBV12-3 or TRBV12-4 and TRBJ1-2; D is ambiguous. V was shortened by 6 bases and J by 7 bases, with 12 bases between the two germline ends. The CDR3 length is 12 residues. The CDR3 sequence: CASSLDYGGYTF. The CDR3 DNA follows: TGTGCCAGCAGCCTAGACTATGGTGGCTACACCTTC.